This T cell receptor beta chain came from a study of glioma-infiltrating T cells after dendritic cell vaccination. Findings of the study overall: The cohort had few patients with full blood and tumor sets.

The CDR3 length is 15 residues. V was pared by 0 bases and J by 0 bases, with 4 bases between. Germline lookup yields CDR1 SGDLS and CDR2 YYNGEE. This clone was seen a single time. Its antigen remains unknown. Repertoires were generated with immunoSEQ multiplex PCR, while TCRdb's copy carries only in-frame clones and drops some. The sample lists tens of thousands of clones; approximately 80% were seen once. The source is a human donor with glioblastoma. Sample: blood, taken before dendritic cell vaccination. The V and J genes are TRBV9 and TRBJ2-6; D uncertain. The CDR3 DNA follows: TGTGCCAGCAGCGTAGGTCACTCTGGGGCCAACGTCCTGACTTTC. Encoded protein: CASSVGHSGANVLTF.